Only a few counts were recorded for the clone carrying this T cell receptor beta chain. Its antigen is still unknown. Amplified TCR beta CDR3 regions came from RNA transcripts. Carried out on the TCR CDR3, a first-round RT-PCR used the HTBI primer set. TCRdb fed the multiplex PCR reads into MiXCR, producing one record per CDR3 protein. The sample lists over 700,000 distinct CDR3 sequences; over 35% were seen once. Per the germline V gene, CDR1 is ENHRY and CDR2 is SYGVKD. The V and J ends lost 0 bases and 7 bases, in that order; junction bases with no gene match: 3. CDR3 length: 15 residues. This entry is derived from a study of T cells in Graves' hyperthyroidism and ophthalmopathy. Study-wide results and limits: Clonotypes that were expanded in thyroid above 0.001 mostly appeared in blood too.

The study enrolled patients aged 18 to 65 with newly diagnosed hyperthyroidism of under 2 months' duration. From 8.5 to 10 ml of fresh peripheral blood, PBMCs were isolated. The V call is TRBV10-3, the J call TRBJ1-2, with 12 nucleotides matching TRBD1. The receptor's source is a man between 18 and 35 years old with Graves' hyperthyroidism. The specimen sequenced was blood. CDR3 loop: CAISESGQGAAGYTF. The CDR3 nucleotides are TGTGCCATCAGTGAGTCGGGACAGGGGGCCGCTGGCTACACCTTC.